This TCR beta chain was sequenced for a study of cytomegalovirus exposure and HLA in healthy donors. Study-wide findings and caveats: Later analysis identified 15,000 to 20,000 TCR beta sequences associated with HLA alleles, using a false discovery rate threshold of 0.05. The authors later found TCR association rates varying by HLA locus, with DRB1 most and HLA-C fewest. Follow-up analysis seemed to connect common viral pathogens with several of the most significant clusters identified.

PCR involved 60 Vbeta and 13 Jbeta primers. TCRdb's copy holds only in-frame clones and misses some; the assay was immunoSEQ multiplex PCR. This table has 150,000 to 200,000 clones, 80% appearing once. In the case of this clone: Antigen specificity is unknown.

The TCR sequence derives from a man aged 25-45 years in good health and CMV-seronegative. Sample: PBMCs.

CDR3 sequence reads: CASSPGTGTEKLFF. The CDR3 coding sequence is TGTGCCAGCAGTCCCGGGACAGGGACCGAAAAACTGTTTTTT. The chain recombines TRBV6-1 with TRBJ1-4, with 9 bases that match TRBD1. J gave up 8 bases and V 5 bases, and 6 bases lay outside the gene matches. The germline gives CDR1 MNHNS, CDR2 SASEGT. CDR3 length: 14 residues.